The 25 T cell receptor beta chains presented below share a single source sample, sequenced in a study of CD4 T cells in relation to SARS-CoV-2 and coronaviruses (dated by TCRdb to the early 2020s). Library construction relied on the immunoSEQ multiplex PCR assay. TCRdb stores this immuneACCESS table with in-frame sequences only. Part of the clones is absent; in the studies checked, under half of the shortfall reflects unresolved V genes, and no reason is known for the rest. The sample yields about 12,000 clones; 65% to 70% were counted once. The top ten hold approximately 8% of the sample. CD4+ T cells from unexposed donors were collected before the COVID-19 pandemic (2011-2018). After more than 9 days of culture, CD4+ T cells were isolated with the EasySep CD4+ T cell isolation kit. These receptors lack a known antigen. Sequenced: CD4+ T cells from PBMCs, cultured in vitro. The receptors were sampled from a human donor in good health.

The chain couples TRBV27 to TRBJ2-3; D is ambiguous. The CDR3 consists of 16 residues. V lost 3 bases and J 1 base, leaving 14 bases between the germline ends. Germline V gives CDR1 MNHEY, CDR2 SMNVEV (reference sequence). The CDR3 sequence is CASSFLLGGGTDTQYF. CDR3 bases: TGTGCCAGCAGTTTTCTTTTGGGTGGTGGCACAGATACGCAGTATTTT.

The chain is built from TRBV27 and TRBJ1-1; 7 positions match TRBD1. Germline assignment: CDR1 MNHEY and CDR2 SMNVEV (reference sequence). This CDR3 comprises 13 residues. V dropped 1 base and J dropped 5; count of bases not matched to a gene: 1. CDR3 in amino acids: CASSLYRGTEAFF. DNA of the CDR3: TGTGCCAGCAGTTTATACAGGGGAACTGAAGCTTTCTTT.

This rearrangement joins TRBV4-2 to TRBJ2-2; 15 nucleotides agree with TRBD2. Germline V gives CDR1 LGHNA, CDR2 YNFKEQ. The CDR3 totals 19 residues. The J segment lost 2 bases and the V segment lost 1 base, leaving 5 bases of the junction unmatched. CDR3 sequence (DNA): TGTGCCAGCAGCCAAGCGGGACTAGCGGGAGGACTAAACACCGGGGAGCTGTTTTTT. It encodes CASSQAGLAGGLNTGELFF.

This clone is medium-sized. V gene TRBV5-1 combines with J gene TRBJ2-7; TRBD2 might be the D (5 bases). The germline V gene encodes CDR1 SGHRS and CDR2 YFSETQ. The CDR3 has 16 amino acids. The germline V and J ends were trimmed by 3 bases and 3 bases, with 19 bases remaining between them. Here the CDR3 DNA reads TGCGCCAGCAGCTCGATAGGCCAAGGGAGCCACTACGAGCAGTACTTC. Protein: CASSSIGQGSHYEQYF.

The genes are TRBV3-1 (or the pseudogene TRBV3-2) and TRBJ2-2; 13 positions match TRBD2. Germline V gene sequence: CDR1 LGHDT, CDR2 YNNKEL (reference sequence). This CDR3 contains 19 residues. The V segment lost 1 base and the J segment 1 base; nucleotides outside the gene matches: 6. CDR3 loop: CASSQGVLAGGLNTGELFF. CDR3 nucleotide sequence: TGTGCCAGCAGCCAAGGGGTACTAGCGGGAGGGCTGAACACCGGGGAGCTGTTTTTT.

This chain connects TRBV5-6 to TRBJ2-7; the match to TRBD2 covers 10 bases. The germline CDR1 and CDR2 sequences are SGHDT and YYEEEE. V lost 1 base, J lost 7 bases, and 2 bases stayed unmatched. The CDR3 contains 13 residues. The DNA for the CDR3 is TGTGCCAGCAGCTTGTTAGCGGGAGGAGAGCAGTACTTC. This gives the protein CASSLLAGGEQYF.

This rearrangement joins TRBV5-1 to TRBJ2-4; 8 nucleotides agree with TRBD1. Trimming at V came to 4 bases and at J to 7 bases, leaving 7 bases not matched to a gene. The CDR3 runs 14 residues. CDR1 is SGHRS and CDR2 is YFSETQ in the germline V gene. The CDR3 here is CASSRDRPGNIQYF. CDR3 DNA sequence: TGCGCCAGCAGCAGGGACAGGCCCGGGAACATTCAGTACTTC.

This clone was recorded a few times. V gene TRBV3-1 (or the pseudogene TRBV3-2) combines with J gene TRBJ2-5, with 11 bases fitting TRBD1. The CDR3 is 14 amino acids. Germline CDR1 LGHDT, CDR2 YNNKEL (reference sequence). J was trimmed by 2 bases and V by 6 bases; bases with no gene match: 2. Here the CDR3 reads CASRRDRGQETQYF. The CDR3 DNA reads TGTGCCAGCAGGCGGGACAGGGGGCAAGAGACCCAGTACTTC.

The genes are TRBV5-8 and TRBJ2-2; tentatively, D is TRBD1 or TRBD2 (5 bases each). The germline gives CDR1 SGHTS, CDR2 YDEGEE. This CDR3 region has 15 residues. The ends were cut back, 4 bases at V and 0 bases at J, with 10 bases in the middle. The CDR3 loop reads CASSAGTANTGELFF. In DNA form, the CDR3 reads TGTGCCAGCAGCGCCGGGACCGCGAACACCGGGGAGCTGTTTTTT.

The rearrangement links TRBV4-1 to TRBJ2-5, with 8 bases identical to TRBD1. Germline V gives CDR1 MGHRA, CDR2 YSYEKL. Trimming removed 4 bases from V and 4 bases from J; junction bases left unmatched: 8. This CDR3 spans 15 amino acids. DNA of the CDR3: TGCGCCAGCAGCCTCGGACAGGGTGCTGGAGAGACCCAGTACTTC. It yields the protein CASSLGQGAGETQYF.

The chain joins TRBV9 to TRBJ2-3; D possibly matches TRBD1 or TRBD2 (6 bases each). This CDR3 contains 13 residues. CDR1 and CDR2 from the germline V gene are SGDLS and YYNGEE. Trimming cost V 3 bases and J 10 bases, with 15 bases left between them. CDR3 coding DNA: TGTGCCAGCAGCGACCAAAACAGGGAGGCGCAGTATTTT. Its translation: CASSDQNREAQYF.

This clone showed up just once. This chain joins TRBV25-1 and TRBJ1-1, with 7 bases fitting TRBD1. The CDR3 runs 15 residues. The V and J ends lost 4 bases and 5 bases, in that order; junction bases with no gene match: 10. Germline values: CDR1 MGHDK, CDR2 SYGVNS. DNA of the CDR3: TGTGCCAGCAGTGCAGGGGGACAGCCGCGAACTGAAGCTTTCTTT. It translates to CASSAGGQPRTEAFF.

V gene TRBV5-1 combines with J gene TRBJ2-1; D is unresolved. Germline V gives CDR1 SGHRS, CDR2 YFSETQ. V lost 5 bases to trimming and J lost 8 bases, with 17 bases between them. This CDR3 spans 14 amino acids. The CDR3 here is CASSGLVWKDEQFF. CDR3 DNA: TGCGCCAGCAGTGGGCTAGTCTGGAAAGATGAGCAGTTCTTC.

The chain links TRBV18 to TRBJ1-1, with D perhaps matching TRBD1 (5 bases). With 4 bases removed from V and 3 bases from J, the gap between germline ends came to 18 bases. Looked up from germline, CDR1 is KGHSH and CDR2 is LQKENI. This CDR3 contains 16 residues. Here the CDR3 reads CASSLQFDTGDTEAFF. For the CDR3, the DNA is TGTGCCAGCTCACTACAATTCGACACGGGGGACACTGAAGCTTTCTTT.

This clone occurred a few times. V usage is TRBV2 and J usage is TRBJ2-7, with a possible D match to TRBD2 (6 bases). With 4 bases removed from V and 2 bases from J, the gap between germline ends came to 12 bases. Germline assignment: CDR1 SNHLY and CDR2 FYNNEI. The CDR3 is made up of 14 amino acids. CDR3 DNA: TGTGCCAGCAGTGGCGCTAGCGTTACCTACGAGCAGTACTTC. The encoded protein is CASSGASVTYEQYF. The complete variable domain, with remaining parts taken from reference TRBV2 and TRBJ2-7, reads EPEVTQTPSHQVTQMGQEVILRCVPISNHLYFYWYRQILGQKVEFLVSFYNNEISEKSEIFDDQFSVERPDGSNFTLKIRSTKLEDSAMYFCASSGASVTYEQYFGPGTRLTVT.

The chain's CDR3 is CASSSSGSMEDEQFF. The CDR3 coding sequence is TGTGCCAGCAGCTCTAGCGGGAGCATGGAGGATGAGCAGTTCTTC. The chain recombines TRBV5-4 with TRBJ2-1, with TRBD2 matching over 10 bases. The CDR3 is made up of 15 amino acids. Germline CDR1 is SGHNT and CDR2 is YYREEE (reference sequence). V was clipped by 3 bases and J by 8 bases; unmatched bases: 8.

This rearrangement joins TRBV4-1 to TRBJ1-5; TRBD1 agrees at 10 bases. Losses at the gene ends were 3 bases for V and 1 base for J; bases not matched to a gene: 12. The CDR3 runs to 19 residues. Looked up from germline, CDR1 is MGHRA and CDR2 is YSYEKL. The CDR3 here is CASSQTRDRGGVSNQPQHF. In nucleotides, the CDR3 is TGCGCCAGCAGCCAGACCCGGGACAGGGGAGGAGTGAGCAATCAGCCCCAGCATTTT.

The CDR3 DNA is TGTGCCAGCTCACCACCCGGGGATTTGGCTGGCTACACCTTC. Protein sequence: CASSPPGDLAGYTF. The chain uses TRBV18 and TRBJ1-2; D gene unclear. This CDR3 is built from 14 residues. Germline assignment: CDR1 KGHSH and CDR2 LQKENI. The ends were cut back, 0 bases at V and 7 bases at J, with 12 bases in the middle.

Concerning this clone itself: An end of the junction differs from the germline gene, which may be a read error. The rearrangement joins TRBV5-5 to TRBJ1-1; TRBD1 is a possible D gene (5 bases). CDR1 and CDR2 (germline): SGHKS, YYEKEE (reference sequence). The CDR3 is 13 residues long. The CDR3 is CASSLGPHTEAFF. CDR3 DNA sequence: TGTGCCAGCAGTTTGGGACCGCACACTGAAGCTTTCTTT.

CDR3 amino acids: CAISVNLAGVGDEQFF. DNA of the CDR3: TGTGCCATCAGTGTGAATCTAGCGGGAGTCGGCGATGAGCAGTTCTTC. This rearrangement joins TRBV10-3 to TRBJ2-1; 10 bases align to TRBD2. The V gene end was trimmed by 4 bases and the J gene end by 8 bases; junction bases not matched to a gene: 11. Germline CDR1 and CDR2: ENHRY and SYGVKD. The CDR3 consists of 16 residues.

The chain links TRBV18 to TRBJ1-5; 9 nucleotides line up with TRBD1. J gave up 0 bases and V 5 bases, and 2 bases lay outside the gene matches. Germline assignment: CDR1 KGHSH and CDR2 LQKENI. The CDR3 totals 15 residues. CDR3 coding DNA: TGTGCCAGCTCAAAGGGACAGGGTAGCAATCAGCCCCAGCATTTT. It encodes CASSKGQGSNQPQHF.

The rearrangement uses TRBV7-9 and TRBJ1-6, with D perhaps matching TRBD1 (5 bases). The CDR3 is 16 amino acids. Germline CDR1 and CDR2: SEHNR and FQNEAQ (reference sequence). V lost 3 bases and J 6 bases, leaving 15 bases between the germline ends. CDR3 in DNA: TGTGCCAGCAGCTTGCGGTCTCCGGACACTAATTCACCCCTCCACTTT. It specifies CASSLRSPDTNSPLHF.

V is TRBV5-1 and J is TRBJ2-5; no clear D. From germline, CDR1 is SGHRS and CDR2 YFSETQ. Trimming stripped 0 bases from V and 1 base from J, with 4 bases between. The CDR3 consists of 13 residues. CDR3 coding DNA: TGCGCCAGCAGCTTGGAGGGCCAAGAGACCCAGTACTTC. It codes for CASSLEGQETQYF.

The chain uses TRBV5-1 and TRBJ2-7; 15 nucleotides match TRBD2. CDR3 length: 18 amino acids. J lost 5 bases, V lost 4 bases, and 13 bases had no gene match. CDR1 is SGHRS, CDR2 YFSETQ, per germline. The CDR3 sequence is CASSGGLAGGLLGDEQYF. DNA for the CDR3: TGCGCCAGCAGCGGGGGACTAGCGGGGGGTCTTTTGGGAGACGAGCAGTACTTC.

A single count supports this clone. The V gene is TRBV7-6, the J gene TRBJ2-7; the D call may be TRBD1 or TRBD2 (5 bases each). The CDR3 is made up of 16 amino acids. Trimming left V 3 bases short and J 2 bases short, with 17 bases between. CDR1 is SGHVS and CDR2 is FNYEAQ in the germline V gene. The CDR3 reads CASSLGVGDAAYEQYF. As DNA, the CDR3 is TGTGCCAGCAGCTTGGGAGTGGGGGACGCCGCCTACGAGCAGTACTTC.